This T cell receptor beta chain was captured by sequencing in a study of cytomegalovirus exposure and HLA in healthy donors. Findings and caveats of the study: Rarity characterized most TCR sequences, yet some public TCRs appeared in many donors. Among CMV-associated TCR beta chains, most appeared HLA-restricted in a later analysis.

Only a few counts were recorded for this clone. Antigen specificity is unknown. A multiplex PCR was run with 60 Vbeta primers and 13 Jbeta primers. Sequencing used immunoSEQ multiplex PCR; TCRdb keeps in-frame clones, though not all of them. The table includes 70,000 to 95,000 clones, around 82% detected once. The clonotype was recovered from a man aged 50 to 60 in good health and CMV-seronegative. The sequenced sample was PBMCs.

The CDR3 spells CAPGGGTEAFF. Written as DNA, the CDR3 is TGTGCCCCGGGCGGGGGAACTGAAGCTTTCTTT. The chain recombines TRBV2 with TRBJ1-1, with a weak D call TRBD1 (5 bases). There are 11 residues in the CDR3. Trimming stripped 11 bases from V and 5 bases from J, with 12 bases between. Germline V gene sequence: CDR1 SNHLY, CDR2 FYNNEI. The full variable domain, with the rest looked up from reference TRBV2 and TRBJ1-1, is EPEVTQTPSHQVTQMGQEVILRCVPISNHLYFYWYRQILGQKVEFLVSFYNNEISEKSEIFDDQFSVERPDGSNFTLKIRSTKLEDSAMYFCAPGGGTEAFFGQGTRLTVV.